The clone carrying this T cell receptor beta chain was seen a handful of times. The data are from a study of blood T cells in healthy people across ages. PCR was performed a second time for roughly 7 to 11 cycles using a sample-barcoded 5' primer and a J-beta primer mix. Each of the cDNA molecules was tagged by a template-switch adaptor with 12 random nucleotides. TCRdb redid the calling of the 5' RACE reads with MiXCR, one entry per CDR3 protein. The top ten hold approximately 4% of the sample, which has 800,000 or so distinct CDR3 sequences, 20% to 25% seen once. Germline CDR1 is SEHNR and CDR2 is FQNEAQ (reference sequence). This CDR3 contains 12 residues. The V and J ends lost 4 bases and 11 bases, in that order; junction bases with no gene match: 5. This sample was also put to use in a study of T cells of mothers and their children.

V gene TRBV7-9 combines with J gene TRBJ2-5, with 9 bases that match TRBD1. Sample: blood. The TCR originated in a boy younger than 18 in good health. The CDR3, as DNA: TGTGCCAGCAGCTGGACAGGGGTTGAGCAGTACTTC. It codes for CASSWTGVEQYF.